This T cell receptor beta chain was retrieved from a study of patients and donors after allogeneic stem cell transplantation. The CDR3 has 14 amino acids. V was cut by 4 bases and J by 1 base, with 11 bases left in between. The V gene's germline CDR1 is SGHKS and CDR2 YYEKEE (reference sequence). The table lists this clonotype with a few counts. Using its own MiXCR run on the RT-PCR reads, TCRdb lists one record per CDR3 protein. The sample has some 150,000 distinct CDR3 sequences, about two fifths seen once. This chain joins TRBV5-5 and TRBJ2-5, with D perhaps matching TRBD1 (6 bases). This sequence originates from a human donor who was either an allogeneic HSCT recipient or a stem cell or donor lymphocyte infusion donor (not recorded which). It is not recorded whose cells these are; they may come from a transplant donor. The sequenced sample was blood, either unsorted or a sorted T cell fraction (not recorded which). CDR3 DNA: TGTGCCAGCAGCCTGGGACACGGCCAAGAGACCCAGTACTTC. Translation gives CASSLGHGQETQYF.